This T cell receptor (beta chain) was sequenced in a study of blood T cell repertoires in COVID-19. In the study's own analysis: Estimated nucleated cell counts came from reference gene primer amplification. Using immunoSEQ multiplex PCR, the repertoire was profiled, and TCRdb retains in-frame clones only, with some absent. V, J and clone size derive from that table, while D and trimming were established from the DNA sequence. Here the sample spans 150,000 to 180,000 clones, more than 80% being singletons. Trimming removed 8 bases at V and 2 bases at J, with 19 bases between. The CDR3 consists of 15 residues. Germline CDR1 is MNHEY and CDR2 is SVGAGI.

The origin of this receptor is a woman aged 40 to 49 with acute or convalescent COVID-19. V is TRBV6-5 and J is TRBJ2-7; D remains unclear. The sequenced sample was peripheral blood. CDR3 protein: CASGMTSYPTYEQYF. The CDR3 DNA sequence: TGTGCCAGCGGAATGACATCGTATCCAACCTACGAGCAGTACTTC.